The text below deals with one T cell receptor (beta chain). This specimen comes from a study of radiation and T cells in renal cell carcinoma. Study summary: Nephrectomy followed 15 Gy stereotactic body radiation by 4 weeks.

This sample's time point: blood 2 weeks post-SBRT. Specified treatment: 15 Gy SBRT to primary tumor, nephrectomy 4 weeks later. After SBRT, blood was collected at 2 and 4 weeks, plus baseline. Clear cell pathology was present in this patient's renal cell carcinoma. Only in-frame clones appear in the TCRdb table, and some are missing; sequencing was by immunoSEQ multiplex PCR. The sample contains about 130,000 clones, approximately 85% of which appear only once. The CDR3 is 11 residues long. Germline lookup yields CDR1 SEHNR and CDR2 FQNEAQ (reference sequence). V shed 5 bases and J shed 1 base, with 2 bases lying between them.

Here the sequenced sample was blood, taken from a patient whose treatment included radiotherapy and nephrectomy. The TCR comes from a man over 45 with renal cell carcinoma. This chain uses TRBV7-9 with TRBJ1-1; D remains unclear. CDR3 in amino acids: CASSQNTEAFF. The CDR3 DNA reads as TGTGCCAGCAGCCAGAACACTGAAGCTTTCTTT.